The clone carrying this T cell receptor (beta chain) was observed many times. V lost 2 bases, J lost 6 bases, and 3 bases stayed unmatched. The CDR3 is made up of 13 amino acids. Looked up from germline, CDR1 is SGHAT and CDR2 is FQNNGV. This sample is drawn from a study of early T cells in non-severe SARS-CoV-2 infection. The TCR library protocol was used to attach unique molecular identifiers. These identifiers were attached to individual cDNA molecules. Via MiXCR, TCRdb re-called the 5' RACE reads, giving one row per CDR3 protein. The sample carries approximately 79,000 distinct CDR3 sequences, 9.5% to 15% recorded once.

Sequenced sample: whole blood. The source is an adult who was a healthcare worker with PCR-confirmed SARS-CoV-2 infection or an uninfected control (not recorded which). V usage is TRBV11-2 and J usage is TRBJ1-1, with TRBD1 identical over 7 bases. The CDR3 DNA follows: TGTGCCAGCAGCTTACACAGGGGCCCTGAAGCTTTCTTT. It yields the protein CASSLHRGPEAFF.